This T cell receptor (beta chain) is from a study of T cell changes during pregnancy in multiple sclerosis. With 2 bases removed from V and 1 base from J, the gap between germline ends came to 10 bases. Germline lookup yields CDR1 MNHEY and CDR2 SVGAGI. CDR3 length: 15 amino acids. Sequencing used immunoSEQ multiplex PCR; TCRdb keeps in-frame clones, though not all of them. The sample holds tens of thousands of clones, roughly nine tenths seen once. This TCR came from a female donor with multiple sclerosis, enrolled in a pregnancy study. The V call is TRBV6-5, the J call TRBJ2-3; tentative D call: TRBD1 (6 bases). The sample was CD4+ T cells from peripheral blood mononuclear cells, taken after pregnancy. This chain's CDR3 is CASSYGGKGTDTQYF. CDR3 in DNA: TGTGCCAGCAGTTACGGGGGCAAGGGCACAGATACGCAGTATTTT.